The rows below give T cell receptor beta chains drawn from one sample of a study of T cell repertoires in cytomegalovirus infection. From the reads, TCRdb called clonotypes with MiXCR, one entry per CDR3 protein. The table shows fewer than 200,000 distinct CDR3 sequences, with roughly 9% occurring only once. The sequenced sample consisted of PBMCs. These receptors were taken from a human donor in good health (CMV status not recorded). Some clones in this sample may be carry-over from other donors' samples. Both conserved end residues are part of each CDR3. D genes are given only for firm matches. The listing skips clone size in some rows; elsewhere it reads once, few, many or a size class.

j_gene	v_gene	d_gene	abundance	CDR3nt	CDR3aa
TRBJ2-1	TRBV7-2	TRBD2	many	TGTGCCAGCACCATACGGGCGGGGGACCCTTACAATGAGCAGTTCTTC	CASTIRAGDPYNEQFF
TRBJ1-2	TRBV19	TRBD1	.	TGTGCCAGTACTAGACAGGGGAACTATGGCTACACCTTC	CASTRQGNYGYTF
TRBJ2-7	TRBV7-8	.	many	TGTGCCAGCAGTTTACCTTCAGGCTACGAGCAGTACTTC	CASSLPSGYEQYF
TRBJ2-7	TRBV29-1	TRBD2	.	TGCAGCGTTCTAGCGGGAAACTACGAGCAGTACTTC	CSVLAGNYEQYF
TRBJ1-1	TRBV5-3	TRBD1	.	TGTGCCAGCAGCCGTCCCGGGACAGGGTTAGGCACTGAAGCTTTCTTT	CASSRPGTGLGTEAFF
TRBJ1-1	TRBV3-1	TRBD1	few	TGTGCCAGCAGCCAAGACAGGGGGCTCACTGAAGCTTTCTTT	CASSQDRGLTEAFF
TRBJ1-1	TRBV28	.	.	TGTGCCAGCAGTCCGGACTGGTCGAACACTGAAGCTTTCTTT	CASSPDWSNTEAFF
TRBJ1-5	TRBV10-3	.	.	TGTGCCATCGGCTACACGGTTGATCAGCCCCAGCATTTT	CAIGYTVDQPQHF
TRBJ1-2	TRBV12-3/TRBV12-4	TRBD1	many	TGTGCCAGCAGTTTATACCAAGGCCAGGGGGCTGCCTTC	CASSLYQGQGAAF
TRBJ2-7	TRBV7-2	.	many	TGTGCCAGCAGCTTAGCGCGGAACTACGAGCAGTACTTC	CASSLARNYEQYF
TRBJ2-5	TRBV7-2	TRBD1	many	TGTGCCAGCAGCCCCTATTCGACAGGGCAAGAGACCCAGTACTTC	CASSPYSTGQETQYF
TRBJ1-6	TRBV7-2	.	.	TGTGCCAGCAGCCATAGAAGGCAGGGGAATTCACCCCTCCACTTT	CASSHRRQGNSPLHF
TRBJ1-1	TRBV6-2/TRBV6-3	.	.	TGTGCCAGCACCGACGGGGCTGAAGCTTTCTTT	CASTDGAEAFF
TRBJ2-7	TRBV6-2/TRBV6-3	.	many	TGTGCCAGCAGGTTCGCCGGGAGCGAGCAGTACTTC	CASRFAGSEQYF
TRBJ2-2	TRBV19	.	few	TGTGCCAGTAGTCCGGCAGGGTCGAACGCCGGGGAGCTGTTTTTT	CASSPAGSNAGELFF
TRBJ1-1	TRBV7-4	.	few	TGTGCCAGCAGCTTAGCCCCATGGGAAGCTTTCTTT	CASSLAPWEAFF
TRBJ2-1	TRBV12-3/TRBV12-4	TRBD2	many	TGTGCCAGCAGCGCGCTAGCGGGAGGGCTAGGATACAATGAGCAGTTCTTC	CASSALAGGLGYNEQFF